The T cell receptor beta chain described here comes from a study of a mutant IDH1 vaccine in newly diagnosed glioma. The data were produced by immunoSEQ multiplex PCR, yet TCRdb's version contains in-frame clones alone and is incomplete. The data show tens of thousands of clones, roughly 80% seen once. The germline V gene has CDR1 SGHDN and CDR2 FVKESK. This CDR3 is 12 amino acids long. The V gene lost 1 base and the J gene lost 4 bases, with 5 bases spanning the gap. There are a few counts of this clone. Its target is unknown. Time point noted: week 47, end of study. Every single dose of the vaccine, 300 ug of mutant IDH1 20-mer peptide, came with topical imiquimod.

The receptor was isolated from a man between 18 and 35 years old with glioma. Some clones in this sample may be carry-over from other donors' samples. The chain joins TRBV14 to TRBJ2-7; D not certain. The source material was PBMCs, sampled from a glioma patient whose treatment included an IDH1 peptide vaccine. CDR3 protein: CASSQGGYEQYF. CDR3 DNA sequence: TGTGCCAGCAGCCAAGGAGGATACGAGCAGTACTTC. Combining the CDR3 with reference TRBV14 and TRBJ2-7 gives the whole variable domain EAGVTQFPSHSVIEKGQTVTLRCDPISGHDNLYWYRRVMGKEIKFLLHFVKESKQDESGMPNNRFLAERTGGTYSTLKVQPAELEDSGVYFCASSQGGYEQYFGPGTRLTVT.